The source of this TCR beta chain is a study of blood T cell repertoires in COVID-19. Those who participated ranged in age from roughly 18 to 89 years and resided in about two dozen US areas. Clones were read by immunoSEQ multiplex PCR, and TCRdb kept only the in-frame ones, dropping some. The sample yields roughly 200,000 clones, under 90% seen once. V lost 6 bases and J lost 5, with 11 bases in between. Germline CDR1 and CDR2: WSHSY and SAAADI. This CDR3 has 13 amino acids. The sequence was collected from a woman aged 50 to 60 who had been exposed to COVID-19. The chain joins TRBV10-2 to TRBJ1-5; no clear D gene. Sample: PBMCs or T cells enriched from blood (not recorded which). The CDR3 here is CASSPDYYQPQHF. In DNA, the CDR3 is TGCGCCAGCAGCCCTGACTACTATCAGCCCCAGCATTTT.